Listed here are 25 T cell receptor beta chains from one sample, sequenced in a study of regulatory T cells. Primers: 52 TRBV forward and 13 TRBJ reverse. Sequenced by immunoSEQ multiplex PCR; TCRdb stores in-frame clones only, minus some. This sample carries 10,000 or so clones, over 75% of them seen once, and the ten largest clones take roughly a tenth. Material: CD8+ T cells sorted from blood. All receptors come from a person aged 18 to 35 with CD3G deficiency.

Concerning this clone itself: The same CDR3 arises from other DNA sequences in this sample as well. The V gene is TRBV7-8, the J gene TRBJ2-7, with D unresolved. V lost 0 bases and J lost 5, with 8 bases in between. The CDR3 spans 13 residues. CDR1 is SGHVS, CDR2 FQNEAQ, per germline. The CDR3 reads CASSLAEHHEQYF. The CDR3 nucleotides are TGTGCCAGCAGCTTAGCAGAACATCACGAGCAGTACTTC.

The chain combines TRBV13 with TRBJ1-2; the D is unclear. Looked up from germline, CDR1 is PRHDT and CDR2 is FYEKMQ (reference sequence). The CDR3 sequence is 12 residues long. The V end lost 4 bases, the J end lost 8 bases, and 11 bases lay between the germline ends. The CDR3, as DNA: TGTGCCAGCAGCTCCGGTGGCCACGGCTACACCTTC. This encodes CASSSGGHGYTF.

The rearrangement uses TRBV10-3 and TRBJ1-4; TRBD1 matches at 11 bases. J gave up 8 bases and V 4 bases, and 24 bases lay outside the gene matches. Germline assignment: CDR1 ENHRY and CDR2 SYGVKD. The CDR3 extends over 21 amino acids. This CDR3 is CAISGPPLSRTGGFGVEKLFF. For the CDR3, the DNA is TGTGCCATCAGTGGCCCACCCCTATCCAGGACAGGGGGCTTTGGGGTGGAAAAACTGTTTTTT.

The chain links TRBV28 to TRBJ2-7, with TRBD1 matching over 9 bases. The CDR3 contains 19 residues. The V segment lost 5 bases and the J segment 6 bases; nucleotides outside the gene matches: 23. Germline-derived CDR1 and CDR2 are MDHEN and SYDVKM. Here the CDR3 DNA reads TGTGCCAGCAGTAAAACCGGGACAGGGAATTCGGCGGGGCGGCGCGAGCAGTACTTC. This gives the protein CASSKTGTGNSAGRREQYF.

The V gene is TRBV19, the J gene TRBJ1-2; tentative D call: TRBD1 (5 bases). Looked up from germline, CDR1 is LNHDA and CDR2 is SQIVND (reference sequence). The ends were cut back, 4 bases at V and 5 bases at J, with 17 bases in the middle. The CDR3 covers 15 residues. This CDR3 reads CASSTSSRGTYGYTF. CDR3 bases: TGTGCCAGTAGTACCTCGAGTCGGGGGACGTATGGCTACACCTTC.

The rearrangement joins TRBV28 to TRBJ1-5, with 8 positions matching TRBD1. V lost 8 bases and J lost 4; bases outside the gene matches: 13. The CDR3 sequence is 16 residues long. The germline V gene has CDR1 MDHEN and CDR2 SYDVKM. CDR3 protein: CASATEADRGNQPQHF. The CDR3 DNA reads TGTGCCAGCGCCACCGAGGCAGACAGGGGAAATCAGCCCCAGCATTTT.

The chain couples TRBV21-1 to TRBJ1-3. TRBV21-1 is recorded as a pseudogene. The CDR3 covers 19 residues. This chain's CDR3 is CASSTGEGSAIVRGNTIYF. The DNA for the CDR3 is TGTGCCAGCAGCACGGGCGAAGGGTCAGCGATTGTGAGGGGAAACACCATATATTTT.

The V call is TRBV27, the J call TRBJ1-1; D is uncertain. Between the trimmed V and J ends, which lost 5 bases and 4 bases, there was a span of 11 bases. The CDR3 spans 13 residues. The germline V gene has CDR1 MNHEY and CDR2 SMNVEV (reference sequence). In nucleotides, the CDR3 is TGTGCCAGCAGTCCTAGGGAGGGCACTGAAGCTTTCTTT. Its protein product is CASSPREGTEAFF.

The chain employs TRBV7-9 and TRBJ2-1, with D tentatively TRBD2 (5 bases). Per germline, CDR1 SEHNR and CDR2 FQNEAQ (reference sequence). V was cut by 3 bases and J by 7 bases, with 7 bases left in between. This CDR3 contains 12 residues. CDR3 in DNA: TGTGCCAGCAGCTTCCGGGAAAATGAGCAGTTCTTC. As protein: CASSFRENEQFF.

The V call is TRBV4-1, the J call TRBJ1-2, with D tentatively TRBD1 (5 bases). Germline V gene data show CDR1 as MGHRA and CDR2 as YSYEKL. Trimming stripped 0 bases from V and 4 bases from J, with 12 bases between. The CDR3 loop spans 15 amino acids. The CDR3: CASSQDPTGFYGYTF. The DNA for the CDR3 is TGCGCCAGCAGCCAAGACCCCACAGGCTTCTATGGCTACACCTTC.

The CDR3 loop reads CASSFDSMNTEAFF. The CDR3 DNA sequence: TGTGCCAGCAGTTTCGACAGCATGAACACTGAAGCTTTCTTT. The gene calls are TRBV6-6 and TRBJ1-1; perhaps TRBD1 as D (5 bases). This CDR3 is 14 amino acids long. Trimming took off 4 bases at V and 0 bases at J, with 9 bases between the two ends. Looked up from germline, CDR1 is MNHNY and CDR2 is SVGAGI (reference sequence).

CDR3 coding DNA: TGTGCCAGCAGCTCCTGGGGCGGGGAGCTGTTTTTT. Amino acids: CASSSWGGELFF. V and J are TRBV11-2 and TRBJ2-2; no clear D. The germline CDR1 and CDR2 sequences are SGHAT and FQNNGV. The V end was cut by 4 bases, the J end by 7 bases, with 7 bases between. The CDR3 loop spans 12 amino acids.

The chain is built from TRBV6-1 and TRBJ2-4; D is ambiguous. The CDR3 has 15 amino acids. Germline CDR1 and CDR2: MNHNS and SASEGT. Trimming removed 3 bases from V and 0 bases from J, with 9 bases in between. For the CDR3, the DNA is TGTGCCAGCAGTGATACATCCCTAGCCAAAAACATTCAGTACTTC. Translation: CASSDTSLAKNIQYF.

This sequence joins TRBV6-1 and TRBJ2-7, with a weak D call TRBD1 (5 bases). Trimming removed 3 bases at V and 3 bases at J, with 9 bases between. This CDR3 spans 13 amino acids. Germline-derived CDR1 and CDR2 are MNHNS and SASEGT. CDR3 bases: TGTGCCAGCAGTGAGGCAGGGTTCTACGAGCAGTACTTC. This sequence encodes CASSEAGFYEQYF.

CDR3 amino acids: CASKEMAEDSNQPQHF. CDR3 DNA: TGTGCCAGTAAAGAAATGGCAGAGGATAGCAATCAGCCCCAGCATTTT. The V call is TRBV19, the J call TRBJ1-5, with D unclear. Looked up from germline, CDR1 is LNHDA and CDR2 is SQIVND (reference sequence). The CDR3 sequence is 16 residues long. Trimming pared 7 bases from V and 0 bases from J, leaving 16 bases between.

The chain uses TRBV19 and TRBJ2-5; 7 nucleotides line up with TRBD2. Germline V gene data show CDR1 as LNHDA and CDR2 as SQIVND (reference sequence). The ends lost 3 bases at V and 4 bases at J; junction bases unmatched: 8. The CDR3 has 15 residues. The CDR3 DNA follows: TGTGCCAGTAGTATGACGGCTAGCGGAACAGAGACCCAGTACTTC. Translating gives CASSMTASGTETQYF.

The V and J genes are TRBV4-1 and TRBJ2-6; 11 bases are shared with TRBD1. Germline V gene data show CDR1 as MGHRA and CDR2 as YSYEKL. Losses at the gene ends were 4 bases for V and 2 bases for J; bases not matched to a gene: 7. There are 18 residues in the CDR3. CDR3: CASSPGQGARTGANVLTF. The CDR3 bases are TGCGCCAGCAGCCCCGGACAGGGGGCGCGGACTGGGGCCAACGTCCTGACTTTC.

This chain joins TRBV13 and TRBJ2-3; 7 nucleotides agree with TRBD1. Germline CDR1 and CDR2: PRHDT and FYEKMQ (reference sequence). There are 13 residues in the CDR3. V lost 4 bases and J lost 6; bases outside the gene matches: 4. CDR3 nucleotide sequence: TGTGCCAGCAGCTCCCAGGGGGAGGATACGCAGTATTTT. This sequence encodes CASSSQGEDTQYF.

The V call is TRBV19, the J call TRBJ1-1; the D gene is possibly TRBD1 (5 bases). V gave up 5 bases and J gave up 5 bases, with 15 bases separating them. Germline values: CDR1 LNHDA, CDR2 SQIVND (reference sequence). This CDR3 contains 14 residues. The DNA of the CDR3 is TGTGCCAGTAGTTGGGGCAGGGTGGGGACTGAAGCTTTCTTT. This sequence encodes CASSWGRVGTEAFF.

CDR3 nucleotide sequence: TGTGCCAGCAGCTTTGGAACCGCCCATGGCTACACCTTC. It encodes CASSFGTAHGYTF. The chain has TRBV7-9 and TRBJ1-2, with unresolved D. The CDR3 spans 13 residues. V was cut by 3 bases and J by 6 bases, with 11 bases left in between. Per the germline V gene, CDR1 is SEHNR and CDR2 is FQNEAQ (reference sequence).

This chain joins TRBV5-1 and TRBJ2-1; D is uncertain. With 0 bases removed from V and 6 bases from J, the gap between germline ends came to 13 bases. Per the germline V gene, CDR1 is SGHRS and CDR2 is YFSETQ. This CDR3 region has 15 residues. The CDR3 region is CASSLDPSPANEQFF. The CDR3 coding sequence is TGCGCCAGCAGCTTGGACCCCAGTCCCGCCAATGAGCAGTTCTTC. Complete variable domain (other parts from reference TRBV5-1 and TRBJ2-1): KAGVTQTPRYLIKTRGQQVTLSCSPISGHRSVSWYQQTPGQGLQFLFEYFSETQRNKGNFPGRFSGRQFSNSRSEMNVSTLELGDSALYLCASSLDPSPANEQFFGPGTRLTVL.

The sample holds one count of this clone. CDR3 protein: CASSPHSSGQETQYF. The DNA of the CDR3 is TGTGCCAGCAGTCCCCACTCTAGCGGCCAAGAGACCCAGTACTTC. V usage is TRBV27 and J usage is TRBJ2-5, with TRBD2 matching 7 bases. J lost 1 base, V lost 5 bases, and 7 bases had no gene match. Germline loops: CDR1 MNHEY, CDR2 SMNVEV (reference sequence). The CDR3 sequence is 15 residues long.

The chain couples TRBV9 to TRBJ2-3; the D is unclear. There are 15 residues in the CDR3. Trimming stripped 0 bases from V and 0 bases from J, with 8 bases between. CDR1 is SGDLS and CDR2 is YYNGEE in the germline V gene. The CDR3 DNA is TGTGCCAGCAGCGTAGGGCTCAAGAGCACAGATACGCAGTATTTT. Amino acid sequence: CASSVGLKSTDTQYF.

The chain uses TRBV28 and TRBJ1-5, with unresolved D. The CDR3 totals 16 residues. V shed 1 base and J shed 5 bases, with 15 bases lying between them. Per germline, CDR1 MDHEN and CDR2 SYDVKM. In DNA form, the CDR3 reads TGTGCCAGCAGTTTATACCCCTCGGGAGGGCATCAGCCCCAGCATTTT. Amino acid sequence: CASSLYPSGGHQPQHF.

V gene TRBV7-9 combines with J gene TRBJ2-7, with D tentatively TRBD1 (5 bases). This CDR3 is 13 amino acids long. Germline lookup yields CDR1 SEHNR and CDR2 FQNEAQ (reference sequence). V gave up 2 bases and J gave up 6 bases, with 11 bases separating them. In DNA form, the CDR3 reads TGTGCCAGCAGCTTAACAGGCCTCTCCGAGCAGTACTTC. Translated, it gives CASSLTGLSEQYF.